Below are 28 T cell receptor beta chains sequenced from a single sample in a study of blood T cell repertoires in COVID-19. Assay used: immunoSEQ multiplex PCR; TCRdb lists only in-frame clones, some missing. This table has 85,000 to 90,000 clones, approximately 79% appearing once. Sequenced input: peripheral blood. These receptors came from a woman aged 80 or over with active or convalescent COVID-19.

V gene TRBV7-9 combines with J gene TRBJ1-6; tentatively, D is TRBD1 (6 bases). Trimming stripped 1 base from V and 12 bases from J, with 7 bases between. The CDR3 extends over 12 amino acids. The V gene's germline CDR1 is SEHNR and CDR2 FQNEAQ (reference sequence). CDR3 residues: CASSLEDRPLHF. For the CDR3, the DNA is TGTGCCAGCAGCTTAGAGGACAGACCCCTCCACTTT.

V gene TRBV12-3 or TRBV12-4 combines with J gene TRBJ1-1; D might be TRBD1 (5 bases). V gave up 6 bases and J gave up 5 bases, with 10 bases separating them. This CDR3 has 12 amino acids. This CDR3 reads CASSRRGTEAFF. For the CDR3, the DNA is TGTGCCAGCAGCCGGAGGGGTACTGAAGCTTTCTTT.

In its sample, this clone was seen a few times. The chain links TRBV7-8 to TRBJ2-7; a weak D match, TRBD2 (6 bases). This CDR3 is 14 amino acids long. Germline assignment: CDR1 SGHVS and CDR2 FQNEAQ. Trimming shortened V by 3 bases and J by 3 bases, and 12 bases separated the two germline ends. CDR3 in DNA: TGTGCCAGCAGCTTCGACTGGGGGGACTACGAGCAGTACTTC. Amino acids: CASSFDWGDYEQYF.

The rearrangement uses TRBV9 and TRBJ1-6; possibly TRBD1 for D (6 bases). Germline lookup yields CDR1 SGDLS and CDR2 YYNGEE. V lost 7 bases to trimming and J lost 5 bases, with 19 bases between them. The CDR3 totals 16 residues. The CDR3 here is CASAGGGLVNNSPLHF. The CDR3 DNA reads as TGTGCCAGCGCCGGCGGGGGGCTTGTAAATAATTCACCCCTCCACTTT.

This clone was counted a few times. V is TRBV18 and J is TRBJ2-7, with TRBD2 identical over 9 bases. Trimming at V came to 1 base and at J to 6 bases, leaving 7 bases not matched to a gene. The CDR3 contains 15 residues. CDR1 and CDR2 from the germline V gene are KGHSH and LQKENI. The DNA for the CDR3 is TGTGCCAGCTCACCACAAGTGGGCGGGGGGGCCGAGCAGTACTTC. Protein: CASSPQVGGGAEQYF. Full variable domain (outside the CDR3, taken from reference TRBV18 and TRBJ2-7): NAGVMQNPRHLVRRRGQEARLRCSPMKGHSHVYWYRQLPEEGLKFMVYLQKENIIDESGMPKERFSAEFPKEGPSILRIQQVVRGDSAAYFCASSPQVGGGAEQYFGPGTRLTVT.

The chain links TRBV19 to TRBJ1-3; 7 nucleotides agree with TRBD1. CDR1 LNHDA and CDR2 SQIVND come from the germline V gene (reference sequence). Germline trimming cut 4 bases from V and 3 bases from J; bases unmatched to any gene: 6. This CDR3 is built from 15 residues. The CDR3 DNA is TGTGCCAGTAGTAGACCTGGGACAGTTGGAAACACCATATATTTT. It yields the protein CASSRPGTVGNTIYF.

This chain uses TRBV6-6 with TRBJ2-1; 9 bases are shared with TRBD2. Trimming took 0 bases from V and 6 from J; bases not matched to a gene: 6. Looked up from germline, CDR1 is MNHNY and CDR2 is SVGAGI (reference sequence). This CDR3 has 16 amino acids. CDR3 bases: TGTGCCAGCAGTTACTCGATAGCGGGAGCTGGCAATGAGCAGTTCTTC. This encodes CASSYSIAGAGNEQFF.

This clone was counted between two and nine times. The chain joins TRBV9 to TRBJ1-1, with D possibly TRBD1 on 5 matching bases. The germline V gene has CDR1 SGDLS and CDR2 YYNGEE. Trimming took off 2 bases at V and 1 base at J, with 9 bases between the two ends. CDR3 size: 14 residues. The CDR3 DNA reads as TGTGCCAGCAGCGTTGTAGGGGCGAACACTGAAGCTTTCTTT. Its protein product is CASSVVGANTEAFF.

As concerns this clone: A read error may account for a junction end that differs from germline. The rearrangement joins TRBV19 to TRBJ2-1; D is perhaps TRBD2 (5 bases). The CDR3 runs 14 residues. Germline V gives CDR1 LNHDA, CDR2 SQIVND (reference sequence). CDR3 loop: CASSIGGGVNEQFF. The CDR3 region has the DNA TGTGCCAGTAGCATAGGAGGAGGCGTGAATGAGCAGTTCTTC.

The chain carries TRBV18 and TRBJ2-3, with D hard to call. V dropped 4 bases and J dropped 0 bases, with 5 bases sitting between them. The CDR3 loop spans 13 amino acids. CDR1 is KGHSH and CDR2 is LQKENI in the germline V gene. The CDR3 region is CASSQTSTDTQYF. In nucleotides, the CDR3 is TGTGCCAGCTCACAGACAAGCACAGATACGCAGTATTTT.

The V gene is TRBV7-6, the J gene TRBJ2-3; 16 bases line up with TRBD2. Germline lookup yields CDR1 SGHVS and CDR2 FNYEAQ. This CDR3 spans 21 amino acids. Germline trimming cut 4 bases from V and 2 bases from J; bases unmatched to any gene: 15. CDR3 in amino acids: CASSSEPYRGLAGGYTDTQYF. DNA for the CDR3: TGTGCCAGCAGCTCCGAACCCTATAGGGGACTAGCGGGGGGGTACACAGATACGCAGTATTTT.

This rearrangement joins TRBV18 to TRBJ1-5; the D is unclear. The V end was cut by 3 bases, the J end by 1 base, with 7 bases between. Per germline, CDR1 KGHSH and CDR2 LQKENI. This CDR3 comprises 14 residues. CDR3 residues: CASSPLASNQPQHF. In DNA, the CDR3 is TGTGCCAGCTCACCGTTGGCAAGCAATCAGCCCCAGCATTTT. The complete variable domain, with remaining parts taken from reference TRBV18 and TRBJ1-5, reads NAGVMQNPRHLVRRRGQEARLRCSPMKGHSHVYWYRQLPEEGLKFMVYLQKENIIDESGMPKERFSAEFPKEGPSILRIQQVVRGDSAAYFCASSPLASNQPQHFGDGTRLSIL.

In this sample, this clone turned up a few times. The chain uses TRBV27 and TRBJ1-2; D is perhaps TRBD1 (6 bases). CDR1 and CDR2 (germline): MNHEY, SMNVEV (reference sequence). V gave up 3 bases and J gave up 8 bases, with 13 bases separating them. The CDR3 loop spans 13 amino acids. CDR3 amino acids: CASSFNRDDGYTF. CDR3 sequence (DNA): TGTGCCAGCAGTTTCAACAGGGATGACGGCTACACCTTC.

V is TRBV6-2 or TRBV6-3 and J is TRBJ2-2; 9 positions match TRBD1. The CDR3 runs to 14 residues. Trimming at V came to 6 bases and at J to 9 bases, leaving 8 bases not matched to a gene. Germline V lookup: CDR1 MNHEY, CDR2 SVGEGT. Here the CDR3 reads CASSQDRGLRELFF. DNA for the CDR3: TGTGCCAGCAGCCAGGACAGGGGACTGCGGGAGCTGTTTTTT.

This rearrangement joins TRBV4-2 to TRBJ2-1; D is perhaps TRBD2 (5 bases). V dropped 4 bases and J dropped 7 bases, with 17 bases sitting between them. This CDR3 has 15 amino acids. The V gene's germline CDR1 is LGHNA and CDR2 YNFKEQ. The CDR3 sequence is CASSLNAGVGNEQFF. In DNA, the CDR3 is TGTGCCAGCAGCCTCAACGCCGGGGTGGGGAATGAGCAGTTCTTC.

V is TRBV7-8 and J is TRBJ2-3, with D possibly being TRBD2 (6 bases). Germline V gene data show CDR1 as SGHVS and CDR2 as FQNEAQ. Between the trimmed V and J ends, which lost 5 bases and 2 bases, there was a span of 17 bases. The CDR3 contains 16 residues. CDR3 DNA: TGTGCCAGCAGCCCCCGTCGACTAGTTGCCACAGATACGCAGTATTTT. It is translated as CASSPRRLVATDTQYF.

V gene TRBV28 combines with J gene TRBJ1-2, with unresolved D. Trimming took 7 bases from V and 4 from J, leaving 22 bases between them. Germline V gives CDR1 MDHEN, CDR2 SYDVKM. This CDR3 has 16 residues. CDR3 protein: CASITQYSLGAYGYTF. In DNA, the CDR3 is TGTGCCAGCATTACCCAATACTCCCTTGGAGCCTATGGCTACACCTTC.

The chain is built from TRBV6-5 and TRBJ1-1; D is unresolved. CDR1 is MNHEY, CDR2 SVGAGI, per germline. The CDR3 covers 15 residues. V was shortened by 0 bases and J by 4 bases, with 12 bases between the two germline ends. The CDR3 region is CASSYSSVSGTEAFF. The CDR3 nucleotides read TGTGCCAGCAGTTACTCATCGGTATCGGGCACTGAAGCTTTCTTT.

A few counts support this clone. The V and J genes are TRBV6-2 or TRBV6-3 and TRBJ1-2, with 7 bases lining up with TRBD1. The germline gives CDR1 MNHEY, CDR2 SVGEGT. With V trimmed by 2 bases and J by 6 bases, 12 bases remained unmatched. The CDR3 totals 16 residues. This CDR3 reads CASSYPRDRVLDGYTF. CDR3 nucleotide sequence: TGTGCCAGCAGTTACCCACGGGACAGAGTTCTGGATGGCTACACCTTC.

V usage is TRBV5-4 and J usage is TRBJ1-3; possible D gene TRBD1, 6 bases. There are 14 residues in the CDR3. Deletions cut 7 bases from V and 1 base from J, with 12 bases between. The germline gives CDR1 SGHNT, CDR2 YYREEE (reference sequence). The CDR3 here is CASGSTGSGNTIYF. The CDR3 nucleotides read TGTGCCAGCGGGTCCACAGGGTCTGGAAACACCATATATTTT.

This sequence joins TRBV19 and TRBJ1-3; a possible D gene is TRBD1 (5 bases). The CDR3 is 13 amino acids. Germline assignment: CDR1 LNHDA and CDR2 SQIVND (reference sequence). The V and J ends lost 8 bases and 1 base respectively, with 9 bases between them. The CDR3 region has the DNA TGTGCCAGTTCGACAGTTTCTGGAAACACCATATATTTT. Translating gives CASSTVSGNTIYF.

The rearrangement uses TRBV24-1 and TRBJ2-3; possibly TRBD2 for D (5 bases). Germline V gives CDR1 KGHDR, CDR2 SFDVKD. This CDR3 region has 15 residues. V dropped 4 bases and J dropped 6 bases, with 16 bases sitting between them. Here the CDR3 DNA reads TGTGCCACCAGTGACCATGGGAGTTCTACCGATACGCAGTATTTT. The encoded protein is CATSDHGSSTDTQYF.

The V call is TRBV6-5, the J call TRBJ2-1; D possibly corresponds to TRBD2 (6 bases). CDR3 length: 14 amino acids. In germline, CDR1 is MNHEY, CDR2 SVGAGI. The V and J ends lost 5 bases and 3 bases respectively, with 11 bases between them. As DNA, the CDR3 is TGTGCCAGCAGTCCAGGGACTCACTACAATGAGCAGTTCTTC. This gives the protein CASSPGTHYNEQFF.

In regard to this clone: The junction departs from germline at one end; a sequencing error may be responsible. The chain links TRBV6-5 to TRBJ2-7; weak D call: TRBD1 (6 bases). The CDR3 totals 15 residues. Germline values: CDR1 MNHEY, CDR2 SVGAGI. This chain's CDR3 is CASSDSRGSSYEQYF. The CDR3 bases are TGTGCCAGCAGTGACTCCAGGGGTTCCTCCTACGAGCAGTACTTC.

The J gene is TRBJ2-1, the V gene TRBV5-1, with D uncertain. Looked up from germline, CDR1 is SGHRS and CDR2 is YFSETQ. V lost 2 bases to trimming and J lost 3 bases, with 12 bases between them. CDR3 length: 15 amino acids. The CDR3 bases are TGCGCCAGCAGCTTAACGGAGCCCCGCTACAATGAGCAGTTCTTC. This translates into CASSLTEPRYNEQFF.

V and J are TRBV30 and TRBJ1-1; D gene uncertain. The germline V gene has CDR1 GTSNPN and CDR2 SVGIG (reference sequence). This CDR3 is 14 amino acids long. Trimming cost V 0 bases and J 5 bases, with 13 bases left between them. CDR3 amino acids: CAWSVRLRRTEAFF. The DNA for the CDR3 is TGTGCCTGGAGTGTACGGTTGAGGCGGACTGAAGCTTTCTTT.

This chain uses TRBV9 with TRBJ2-5; 8 bases are a match to TRBD1. The CDR3 has 13 residues. Germline V gives CDR1 SGDLS, CDR2 YYNGEE. V lost 3 bases, J lost 4 bases, and 2 bases stayed unmatched. The CDR3 loop is CASSDRGRETQYF. CDR3 DNA: TGTGCCAGCAGCGACAGGGGGAGAGAGACCCAGTACTTC.

The J gene is TRBJ2-1, the V gene TRBV3-1 (or the pseudogene TRBV3-2); TRBD2 matches 9 bases. V lost 6 bases and J lost 9; bases outside the gene matches: 6. Germline CDR1 and CDR2: LGHDT and YNNKEL (reference sequence). The CDR3 consists of 13 residues. In DNA, the CDR3 is TGTGCCAGCAGTCCGGGACTAGCACCTGAGCAGTTCTTC. Its translation is CASSPGLAPEQFF.